A single sample is the source of the 22 T cell receptor beta chains below, sequenced in a study of T cell responses to AZD1222 COVID-19 vaccine. Clones were read by immunoSEQ multiplex PCR, and TCRdb kept only the in-frame ones, dropping some. The data hold about 160,000 clones, with approximately 90% observed a single time. The sequences come from peripheral blood, collected on day 0 of MenACWY control vaccination. Receptors were obtained from an adult in good health.

This chain links TRBV7-9 with TRBJ1-1; D is possibly TRBD1 (5 bases). V shed 4 bases and J shed 4 bases, with 13 bases lying between them. This CDR3 spans 14 amino acids. Germline CDR1 SEHNR, CDR2 FQNEAQ (reference sequence). The CDR3: CASSWEGRGTEAFF. DNA of the CDR3: TGTGCCAGCAGCTGGGAGGGGCGCGGCACTGAAGCTTTCTTT.

V gene TRBV15 combines with J gene TRBJ2-1; a possible D gene is TRBD2 (6 bases). CDR3 length: 16 residues. Germline values: CDR1 LNHNV, CDR2 YYDKDF (reference sequence). Trimming pared 3 bases from V and 1 base from J, leaving 13 bases between. CDR3 nucleotide sequence: TGTGCCACCAGCAGCCGAACCGGGACTTCCTACAATGAGCAGTTCTTC. This sequence encodes CATSSRTGTSYNEQFF. The full variable domain, completed using reference TRBV15 and TRBJ2-1, is DAMVIQNPRYQVTQFGKPVTLSCSQTLNHNVMYWYQQKSSQAPKLLFHYYDKDFNNEADTPDNFQSRRPNTSFCFLDIRSPGLGDTAMYLCATSSRTGTSYNEQFFGPGTRLTVL.

The chain couples TRBV3-1 (or the pseudogene TRBV3-2) to TRBJ1-1, with unresolved D. With 0 bases removed from V and 1 base from J, the gap between germline ends came to 9 bases. Germline values: CDR1 LGHDT, CDR2 YNNKEL (reference sequence). The CDR3 runs to 15 residues. The CDR3 nucleotides are TGTGCCAGCAGCCAAGAGGCCACTTGGAACACTGAAGCTTTCTTT. It specifies CASSQEATWNTEAFF.

This rearrangement joins TRBV12-5 to TRBJ1-5, with a tentative D call TRBD1 (5 bases). The germline CDR1 and CDR2 sequences are LGHNT and FRNRAP. V lost 0 bases and J 3 bases, leaving 21 bases between the germline ends. This CDR3 has 19 amino acids. CDR3 residues: CASGLVLGSGYGPNQPQHF. The CDR3 DNA follows: TGTGCTAGTGGTTTGGTACTCGGTTCAGGGTACGGTCCCAATCAGCCCCAGCATTTT.

The J gene is TRBJ1-1, the V gene TRBV7-9, with D maybe TRBD1 (5 bases). V was cut by 2 bases and J by 2 bases, with 15 bases left in between. The CDR3 is made up of 16 amino acids. Germline V lookup: CDR1 SEHNR, CDR2 FQNEAQ (reference sequence). CDR3 coding DNA: TGTGCCAGCAGCTTACCGCTAGCGGGACCCAACACTGAAGCTTTCTTT. It translates to CASSLPLAGPNTEAFF.

This chain connects TRBV19 to TRBJ1-5; TRBD1 matches 9 bases. Germline V gene sequence: CDR1 LNHDA, CDR2 SQIVND (reference sequence). This CDR3 has 15 amino acids. J lost 4 bases, V lost 7 bases, and 8 bases had no gene match. DNA of the CDR3: TGTGCCAGTAATTACAGGGGGCAACTGAATCAGCCCCAGCATTTT. It encodes CASNYRGQLNQPQHF.

In DNA, the CDR3 is TGTGCCAGCAGTCTGACAGCGAACTCCTACGAGCAGTACTTC. It translates to CASSLTANSYEQYF. The chain has TRBV27 and TRBJ2-7; D is perhaps TRBD1 (5 bases). There are 14 residues in the CDR3. The germline gives CDR1 MNHEY, CDR2 SMNVEV (reference sequence). V lost 5 bases and J 0 bases, leaving 11 bases between the germline ends.

This clone was counted once. The gene calls are TRBV3-1 (or the pseudogene TRBV3-2) and TRBJ2-7; D might be TRBD1 (6 bases). The V end lost 0 bases, the J end lost 3 bases, and 12 bases lay between the germline ends. Germline CDR1 reads LGHDT; CDR2 reads YNNKEL (reference sequence). The CDR3 sequence is 15 residues long. CDR3 in amino acids: CASSQEGRGVYEQYF. The CDR3, as DNA: TGTGCCAGCAGCCAAGAGGGCAGGGGTGTCTACGAGCAGTACTTC.

Concerning this clone itself: A junction end diverges from the germline sequence, so it may reflect a read error. The chain uses TRBV7-7 and TRBJ2-6, with no clear D. The CDR3 runs 15 residues. The germline V gene has CDR1 SSHAT and CDR2 FNYEAQ (reference sequence). The CDR3 DNA reads as TGTGCTAGCAGCTACCAGAGAGCCGGGGCCAACGTCCTGACTTTC. Residues: CASSYQRAGANVLTF.

The chain recombines TRBV19 with TRBJ2-4; TRBD1 matches at 8 bases. This CDR3 contains 18 residues. With 1 base clipped from V and 4 bases from J, the junction kept 12 bases outside the gene matches. CDR1 is LNHDA, CDR2 SQIVND, per germline (reference sequence). The CDR3 loop reads CASSIAGRGLPAKNIQYF. The CDR3 DNA reads TGTGCCAGTAGTATAGCGGGCAGGGGGCTCCCCGCGAAAAACATTCAGTACTTC.

This chain links TRBV12-5 with TRBJ2-7; 7 nucleotides match TRBD2. V was pared by 10 bases and J by 0 bases, with 12 bases of the junction left unmatched. Per the germline V gene, CDR1 is LGHNT and CDR2 is FRNRAP. The CDR3 sequence is 15 residues long. This CDR3 is CATGTTLEPSYEQYF. The CDR3 nucleotides are TGTGCTACCGGGACTACCCTAGAGCCCTCCTACGAGCAGTACTTC.

This clone appeared a single time. The rearrangement joins TRBV2 to TRBJ1-4; D gene unclear. CDR1 and CDR2 from the germline V gene are SNHLY and FYNNEI. V was pared by 6 bases and J by 1 base, with 9 bases between. This CDR3 is built from 14 residues. CDR3 sequence reads: CASSPRRTNEKLFF. The CDR3 bases are TGTGCCAGCAGCCCCAGGAGAACTAATGAAAAACTGTTTTTT.

V gene TRBV3-1 (or the pseudogene TRBV3-2) combines with J gene TRBJ2-1, with TRBD2 matching over 11 bases. V trimming: 8 bases; J trimming: 6 bases; junction bases outside the gene matches: 6. Germline V gene sequence: CDR1 LGHDT, CDR2 YNNKEL (reference sequence). The CDR3 has 14 amino acids. DNA for the CDR3: TGTGCCAGCGGGGATAGCGGGAGGGCCAATGAGCAGTTCTTC. Translation gives CASGDSGRANEQFF.

CDR3 DNA sequence: TGTGCCAGCAGTCCAGGGTCCACAAATCAGCCCCAGCATTTT. Protein sequence: CASSPGSTNQPQHF. The rearrangement joins TRBV6-2 or TRBV6-3 to TRBJ1-5; possibly TRBD1 for D (5 bases). Deletions cut 5 bases from V and 4 bases from J, with 12 bases between. The CDR3 is made up of 14 amino acids. Germline V CDR1 and CDR2: MNHEY, SVGEGT.

V and J are TRBV5-1 and TRBJ1-3, with D tentatively TRBD1 (6 bases). V gave up 4 bases and J gave up 4 bases, with 15 bases separating them. CDR3 length equals 15 residues. Germline V lookup: CDR1 SGHRS, CDR2 YFSETQ. CDR3 loop: CASSPGGGVGNTIYF. The DNA of the CDR3 is TGCGCCAGCAGCCCCGGAGGGGGGGTAGGAAACACCATATATTTT.

The rearrangement uses TRBV2 and TRBJ1-6; a possible D gene is TRBD1 (5 bases). Trimming cost V 6 bases and J 7 bases, with 16 bases left between them. The length of the CDR3 is 15 residues. CDR1 and CDR2 from the germline V gene are SNHLY and FYNNEI. In DNA, the CDR3 is TGTGCCAGCAGATCGCAAGGGGTCCGGAATTCACCCCTCCACTTT. It is translated as CASRSQGVRNSPLHF.

The chain links TRBV5-1 to TRBJ2-1; TRBD2 aligns across 7 bases. Trimming cost V 0 bases and J 6 bases; bases outside gene matches: 3. This CDR3 has 14 residues. Per germline, CDR1 SGHRS and CDR2 YFSETQ. DNA for the CDR3: TGCGCCAGCAGCTTGGTTCGGGGGGTCAATGAGCAGTTCTTC. This gives the protein CASSLVRGVNEQFF.

The chain couples TRBV30 to TRBJ2-2; D gene ambiguous. CDR1 and CDR2 (germline): GTSNPN, SVGIG (reference sequence). The length of the CDR3 is 15 residues. Between the trimmed V and J ends, which lost 4 bases and 1 base, there was a span of 13 bases. CDR3 sequence reads: CAWIPPMKNTGELFF. The DNA of the CDR3 is TGTGCCTGGATCCCACCAATGAAGAACACCGGGGAGCTGTTTTTT.

The chain combines TRBV13 with TRBJ1-2, with 8 bases aligning to TRBD1. The CDR3 runs to 15 residues. Per the germline V gene, CDR1 is PRHDT and CDR2 is FYEKMQ (reference sequence). V was pared by 5 bases and J by 7 bases, with 12 bases of the junction left unmatched. The CDR3 region has the DNA TGTGCCAGCAGCCTAGACAGGGGCATTAGGGGTGGCTACACCTTC. Its protein is CASSLDRGIRGGYTF.

The chain couples TRBV9 to TRBJ1-1, with D possibly being TRBD1 (5 bases). The germline CDR1 and CDR2 sequences are SGDLS and YYNGEE. The CDR3 length is 13 residues. V was trimmed by 4 bases and J by 1 base, leaving 8 bases between them. The CDR3: CASSPQGNTEAFF. CDR3 bases: TGTGCCAGCAGCCCTCAGGGGAACACTGAAGCTTTCTTT.

The chain is built from TRBV7-8 and TRBJ2-6; 7 nucleotides agree with TRBD2. J was trimmed by 4 bases and V by 2 bases; bases with no gene match: 14. The CDR3 length is 19 residues. Germline CDR1 SGHVS, CDR2 FQNEAQ. CDR3 DNA sequence: TGTGCCAGCAGCTTACTTGGGCGAGCGGGAAACGTAGGGGCCAACGTCCTGACTTTC. It is translated as CASSLLGRAGNVGANVLTF.

This sequence joins TRBV7-3 and TRBJ2-2, with D hard to call. Germline V lookup: CDR1 SGHTA, CDR2 FQGTGA. Trimming took 5 bases from V and 1 from J, leaving 14 bases between them. The CDR3 spans 16 residues. The CDR3 is CASSPRAGGNTGELFF. CDR3 nucleotides: TGTGCCAGCAGCCCAAGGGCCGGCGGGAACACCGGGGAGCTGTTTTTT.